This T cell receptor beta chain was identified during a study of beta chain features in type 1 diabetes. The isolated RNA, all of it, was reverse transcribed, so expressed TCRB transcripts were what got sequenced. Some clones are missing from TCRdb's copy, which holds only in-frame ones; the method was immunoSEQ multiplex PCR. The table includes approximately 170,000 clones, about 9.1% detected once. Germline CDR1 MDHEN, CDR2 SYDVKM. There are 12 residues in the CDR3. Trimming took 8 bases from V and 0 from J, leaving 8 bases between them. This chain links TRBV28 with TRBJ2-7; D may be TRBD2 (5 bases). Input material: central memory CD4+ T cells from blood. This TCR was sampled from a woman younger than 30 in good health. The CDR3 here is CASVRGSYEQYF. The CDR3 coding sequence is TGTGCCAGCGTCCGGGGCTCCTACGAGCAGTACTTC.